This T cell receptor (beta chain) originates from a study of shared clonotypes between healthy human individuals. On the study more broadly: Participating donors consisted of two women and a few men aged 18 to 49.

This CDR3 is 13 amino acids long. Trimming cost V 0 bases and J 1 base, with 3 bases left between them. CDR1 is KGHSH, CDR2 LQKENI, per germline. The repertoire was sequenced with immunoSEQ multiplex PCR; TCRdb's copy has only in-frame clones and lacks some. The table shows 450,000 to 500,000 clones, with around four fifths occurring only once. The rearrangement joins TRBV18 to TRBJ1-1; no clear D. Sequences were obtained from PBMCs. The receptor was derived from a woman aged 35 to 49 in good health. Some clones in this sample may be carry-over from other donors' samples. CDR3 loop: CASSPPPNTEAFF. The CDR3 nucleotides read TGTGCCAGCTCACCACCGCCGAACACTGAAGCTTTCTTT.